This TCR beta chain was sequenced during a study of OX40 agonist ivuxolimab in advanced cancers. Study context: At doses from 0.01 to 10 mg/kg, patients were given intravenous ivuxolimab every 2 weeks. General study results and limits: At doses 0.1 to 3.0 mg/kg, CD4+ and CD8+ clones expanded. In CD8+ T cells, expanded clones were on average more numerous than in CD4+.

Samples were taken at baseline and on day 1 of cycles 4 and 7. Some clones are missing from TCRdb's copy, which holds only in-frame ones; the method was immunoSEQ multiplex PCR. The sample lists about 74,000 clones; 86% were seen once. The germline V gene has CDR1 MNHNS and CDR2 SASEGT. CDR3 length: 15 amino acids. Trimming stripped 5 bases from V and 1 base from J, with 14 bases between. Regarding this clone: Its specificity is not known.

Sequences were derived from CD4+ or CD8+ T cells sorted from blood, sampled in a trial of the OX40 agonist ivuxolimab. V is TRBV6-1 and J is TRBJ1-1; possibly TRBD1 for D (5 bases). The clonotype comes from an adult with an advanced solid tumor such as melanoma, head and neck, liver or kidney cancer. The CDR3 DNA reads as TGTGCCAGCAGTCAAATTCAGGGAGGGAACACTGAAGCTTTCTTT. Protein product: CASSQIQGGNTEAFF.